This T cell receptor beta chain was sequenced in a study of ipilimumab plus nivolumab after autologous stem cell transplantation (dated by TCRdb to the early 2020s). Study-level background: Trial patients received a median of about 5 ipilimumab doses and about 8 nivolumab doses. Included in the myeloma cohort were high-risk transplant-naive patients as well as patients relapsing within 3 years of a first autologous transplant. The trial enrolled patients with high-risk diffuse large B cell lymphoma, mature T cell lymphoma, or multiple myeloma undergoing autologous transplant. The intent-to-treat population of the trial consisted of about 34 patients. What the authors observed across the whole study: Combined checkpoint inhibition as post-transplant consolidation was concluded by the authors to appear tolerable. The authors stated that profiles of the T cell receptor repertoire, regulatory T cell phenotype and gut microbiota provided a biologic rationale for studying this approach further.

Notes on this clone: Its antigen specificity is not known. No quality values exist for individual bases; no much larger clone is one base distant.

Starting 14 to 28 days after the autologous transplant, patients began checkpoint therapy, which included ipilimumab at 1 mg/kg intravenously on day 1 of selected weeks. Nivolumab was administered at 3 mg/kg intravenously on day 1 of weeks 1, 4, 7, 10, and every two weeks through week 26. Combined checkpoint inhibition with ipilimumab and nivolumab as consolidation after autologous stem cell transplantation was tested in a Phase Ib clinical trial. The germline V gene encodes CDR1 MDHEN and CDR2 SYDVKM. The CDR3 holds 16 amino acids from the cysteine to the phenylalanine. Only the CDR3 portion is preserved as DNA: 48 bases, with reading frame beginning at the first base. Trimming accounts for 5 bases at V and 4 bases at J, while the number of junction bases matched to no gene is 12. To prepare the library, the immunoSEQ multiplex PCR assay was applied. TCRdb stores this immuneACCESS table with in-frame sequences only. Part of the clones is absent; in the studies checked, under half of the shortfall reflects unresolved V genes, and no reason is known for the rest. The sample table shows 2,000 to 2,500 clones, and roughly three quarters are seen once. The top ten clones comprise about three fifths of the sample.

Recombination linked TRBV28 to TRBJ2-5, with TRBD2 identical over 8 junction bases. The TCR was taken from a male donor with multiple myeloma. The specimen was PBMCs, collected in a trial of ipilimumab plus nivolumab as post-transplant consolidation. This receptor carries the CDR3 CASSTRRGGNGETQYF. The DNA reads TGTGCCAGCAGTACCCGACGGGGGGGAAACGGAGAGACCCAGTACTTC.